The 13 T cell receptor beta chains below all came from one sample that was sequenced in a study of shared clonotypes between healthy human individuals. The table came from immunoSEQ multiplex PCR; TCRdb's copy has only in-frame clones and leaves some out. This sample has fewer than 1.4 million clones, with about 84% found just once. Material for sequencing was memory CD4+ T cells from PBMCs. Subset in this sample: CD45RA-negative fraction. The receptors here all came from a man aged 18 to 29 in good health. Some clones in this sample may be carry-over from other donors' samples.

The rearrangement uses TRBV2 and TRBJ2-7, with D perhaps being TRBD1 or TRBD2 (5 bases each). V dropped 8 bases and J dropped 3 bases, with 29 bases sitting between them. The germline V gene has CDR1 SNHLY and CDR2 FYNNEI. CDR3 length equals 18 residues. CDR3 sequence (DNA): TGTGCCAGCCGGTCGATAGCACCCCCCGGGACCCGATACTACGAGCAGTACTTC. Its protein product is CASRSIAPPGTRYYEQYF.

The chain employs TRBV2 and TRBJ1-3, with D unclear. The CDR3 contains 14 residues. Deletions cut 4 bases from V and 6 bases from J, with 13 bases between. Germline V gene data show CDR1 as SNHLY and CDR2 as FYNNEI. The CDR3 sequence is CASSAYGETNTIYF. CDR3 DNA sequence: TGTGCCAGCAGTGCCTATGGGGAAACAAACACCATATATTTT.

The chain carries TRBV15 and TRBJ1-2; 9 nucleotides line up with TRBD1. The CDR3 consists of 13 residues. Per germline, CDR1 LNHNV and CDR2 YYDKDF (reference sequence). V was pared by 4 bases and J by 8 bases, with 5 bases of the junction left unmatched. The CDR3, as DNA: TGTGCCACCAGCAAAGGACAGGGGAGAGGCTACACCTTC. It codes for CATSKGQGRGYTF. Together with reference TRBV15 and TRBJ1-2, the CDR3 gives the full variable domain: DAMVIQNPRYQVTQFGKPVTLSCSQTLNHNVMYWYQQKSSQAPKLLFHYYDKDFNNEADTPDNFQSRRPNTSFCFLDIRSPGLGDTAMYLCATSKGQGRGYTFGSGTRLTVV.

Remarks on this clone: The identical CDR3 is also encoded by other nucleotide sequences in the sample. The gene calls are TRBV7-2 and TRBJ2-3; 13 bases fit TRBD2. Looked up from germline, CDR1 is SGHTA and CDR2 is FQGNSA. The CDR3 runs 16 residues. Losses at the gene ends were 1 base for V and 4 bases for J; bases not matched to a gene: 2. The CDR3 DNA sequence: TGTGCCAGCAGCTTAGGACTAGCGGGAGGCGCAGATACGCAGTATTTT. This codes for CASSLGLAGGADTQYF.

This clone was observed a few times. V and J are TRBV20-1 and TRBJ1-2; no clear D. This CDR3 has 10 residues. Germline V gene sequence: CDR1 DFQATT, CDR2 SNEGSKA (reference sequence). Trimming shortened V by 7 bases and J by 6 bases, and 9 bases separated the two germline ends. The CDR3 DNA follows: TGCAGTGGCCGAGCAGATGGCTACACCTTC. It is translated as CSGRADGYTF.

The chain employs TRBV5-4 and TRBJ2-2; 12 bases match TRBD1. With 4 bases clipped from V and 1 base from J, the junction kept 11 bases outside the gene matches. The germline V gene encodes CDR1 SGHNT and CDR2 YYREEE (reference sequence). The CDR3 length is 19 residues. DNA of the CDR3: TGTGCCAGCAGCAGACCGGGACAGGGGGCGGGTAGGAACACCGGGGAGCTGTTTTTT. Its protein is CASSRPGQGAGRNTGELFF.

The rearrangement joins TRBV4-1 to TRBJ2-3; 9 positions agree with TRBD2. Germline CDR1 MGHRA, CDR2 YSYEKL. The V gene end was trimmed by 0 bases and the J gene end by 5 bases; junction bases not matched to a gene: 9. This CDR3 has 17 residues. CDR3 amino acids: CASSQEWGGRAEDTQYF. CDR3 DNA sequence: TGCGCCAGCAGCCAAGAGTGGGGCGGGAGGGCCGAAGATACGCAGTATTTT.

This chain links TRBV4-1 with TRBJ2-7; the match to TRBD2 covers 8 bases. Germline values: CDR1 MGHRA, CDR2 YSYEKL. This CDR3 comprises 17 residues. With 2 bases clipped from V and 4 bases from J, the junction kept 13 bases outside the gene matches. The CDR3 protein is CASSQLETGLEPYEQYF. The CDR3 DNA reads as TGCGCCAGCAGCCAATTGGAAACGGGACTAGAGCCTTACGAGCAGTACTTC.

About this clone: Being one base from a much bigger clone, this may be a read error. Other nucleotide sequences in the sample specify the same CDR3. The chain joins TRBV6-6 to TRBJ1-4; 10 bases are shared with TRBD1. Germline values: CDR1 MNHNY, CDR2 SVGAGI (reference sequence). The CDR3 covers 14 residues. The CDR3 DNA reads TGTGCCAGCAGTTCGGGACAGGGGAATGAAAAACTGTTCTTT. It translates to CASSSGQGNEKLFF.

This chain uses TRBV7-8 with TRBJ2-7, with 7 bases that match TRBD1. CDR1 SGHVS and CDR2 FQNEAQ come from the germline V gene. This CDR3 spans 14 amino acids. J was trimmed by 3 bases and V by 4 bases; bases with no gene match: 6. The CDR3 DNA is TGTGCCAGCAGCTCGGGGACAGAATACTACGAGCAGTACTTC. This gives the protein CASSSGTEYYEQYF.

This chain uses TRBV5-1 with TRBJ1-1; possibly TRBD1 for D (5 bases). The V gene's germline CDR1 is SGHRS and CDR2 YFSETQ. The V end lost 3 bases, the J end lost 5 bases, and 14 bases lay between the germline ends. This CDR3 has 14 residues. The CDR3 coding sequence is TGCGCCAGCAGCTCGCAAGGGGACGCGACTGAAGCTTTCTTT. This encodes CASSSQGDATEAFF.

The chain links TRBV2 to TRBJ1-1; D is perhaps TRBD1 (6 bases). With 8 bases removed from V and 0 bases from J, the gap between germline ends came to 10 bases. Germline V gene data show CDR1 as SNHLY and CDR2 as FYNNEI. The CDR3 runs to 13 residues. DNA for the CDR3: TGTGCCAGCTTCAGGGGTATGAACACTGAAGCTTTCTTT. It codes for CASFRGMNTEAFF.

This rearrangement joins TRBV4-2 to TRBJ2-2; D unclear. The V and J ends lost 1 base and 5 bases respectively, with 17 bases between them. Germline V lookup: CDR1 LGHNA, CDR2 YNFKEQ. This CDR3 comprises 17 residues. CDR3 amino acids: CASSQAQLGGVTGELFF. The CDR3 coding sequence is TGTGCCAGCAGCCAAGCCCAGTTAGGTGGTGTTACCGGGGAGCTGTTTTTT.